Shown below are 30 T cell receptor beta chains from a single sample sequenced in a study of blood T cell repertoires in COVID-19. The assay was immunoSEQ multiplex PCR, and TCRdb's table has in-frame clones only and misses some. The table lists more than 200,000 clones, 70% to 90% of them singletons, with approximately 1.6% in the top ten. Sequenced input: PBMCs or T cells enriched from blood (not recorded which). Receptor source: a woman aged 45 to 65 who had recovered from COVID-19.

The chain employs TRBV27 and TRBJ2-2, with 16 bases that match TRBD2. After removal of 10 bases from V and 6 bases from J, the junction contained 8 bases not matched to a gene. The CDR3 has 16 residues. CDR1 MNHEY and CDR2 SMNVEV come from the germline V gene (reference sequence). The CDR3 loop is CATGTSGRAGAGELFF. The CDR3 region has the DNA TGTGCCACGGGGACTAGCGGGAGGGCCGGGGCCGGGGAGCTGTTTTTT.

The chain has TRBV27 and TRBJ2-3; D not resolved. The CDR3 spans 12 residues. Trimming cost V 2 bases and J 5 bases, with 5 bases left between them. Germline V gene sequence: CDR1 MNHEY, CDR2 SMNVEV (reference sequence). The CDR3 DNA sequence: TGTGCCAGCAGTTTAATCGGAGATACGCAGTATTTT. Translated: CASSLIGDTQYF.

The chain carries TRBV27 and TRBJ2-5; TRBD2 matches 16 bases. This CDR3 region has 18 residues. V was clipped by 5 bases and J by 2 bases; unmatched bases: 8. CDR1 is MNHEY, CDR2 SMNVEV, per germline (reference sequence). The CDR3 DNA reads TGTGCCAGCAGTCCCGGGACTAGCGGGAGGGCCTCGCAAGAGACCCAGTACTTC. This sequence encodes CASSPGTSGRASQETQYF.

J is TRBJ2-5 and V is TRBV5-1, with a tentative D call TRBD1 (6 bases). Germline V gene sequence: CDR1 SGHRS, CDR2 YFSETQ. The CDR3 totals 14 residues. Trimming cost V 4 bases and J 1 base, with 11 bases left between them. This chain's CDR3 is CASSPGTSQETQYF. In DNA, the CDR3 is TGCGCCAGCAGCCCAGGGACAAGCCAAGAGACCCAGTACTTC. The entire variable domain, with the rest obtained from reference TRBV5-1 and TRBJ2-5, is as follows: KAGVTQTPRYLIKTRGQQVTLSCSPISGHRSVSWYQQTPGQGLQFLFEYFSETQRNKGNFPGRFSGRQFSNSRSEMNVSTLELGDSALYLCASSPGTSQETQYFGPGTRLLVL.

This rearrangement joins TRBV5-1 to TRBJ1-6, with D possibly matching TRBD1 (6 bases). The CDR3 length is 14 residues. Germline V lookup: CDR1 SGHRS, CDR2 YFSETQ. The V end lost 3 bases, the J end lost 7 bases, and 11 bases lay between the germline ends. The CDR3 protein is CASSSGDLNSPLHF. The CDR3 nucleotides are TGCGCCAGCAGCTCAGGGGATTTAAATTCACCCCTCCACTTT.

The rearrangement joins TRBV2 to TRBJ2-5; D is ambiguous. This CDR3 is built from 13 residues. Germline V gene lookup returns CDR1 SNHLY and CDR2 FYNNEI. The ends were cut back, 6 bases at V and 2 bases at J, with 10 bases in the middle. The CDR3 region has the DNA TGTGCCAGCAGCACCAGCGTTCAAGAGACCCAGTACTTC. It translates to CASSTSVQETQYF. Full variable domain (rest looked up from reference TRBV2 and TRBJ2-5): EPEVTQTPSHQVTQMGQEVILRCVPISNHLYFYWYRQILGQKVEFLVSFYNNEISEKSEIFDDQFSVERPDGSNFTLKIRSTKLEDSAMYFCASSTSVQETQYFGPGTRLLVL.

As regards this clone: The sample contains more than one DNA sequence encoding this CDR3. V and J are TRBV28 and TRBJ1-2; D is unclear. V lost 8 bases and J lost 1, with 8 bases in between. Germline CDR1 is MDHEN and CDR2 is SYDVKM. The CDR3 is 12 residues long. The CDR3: CASSLSNYGYTF. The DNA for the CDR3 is TGTGCCAGCTCTCTCAGTAACTATGGCTACACCTTC.

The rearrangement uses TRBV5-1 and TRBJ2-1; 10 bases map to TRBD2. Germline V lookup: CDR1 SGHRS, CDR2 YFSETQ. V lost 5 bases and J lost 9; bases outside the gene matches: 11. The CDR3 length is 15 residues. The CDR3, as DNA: TGCGCCAGCAGTTCTCTAGCGGGAGCTCCGGGTGAGCAGTTCTTC. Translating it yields CASSSLAGAPGEQFF.

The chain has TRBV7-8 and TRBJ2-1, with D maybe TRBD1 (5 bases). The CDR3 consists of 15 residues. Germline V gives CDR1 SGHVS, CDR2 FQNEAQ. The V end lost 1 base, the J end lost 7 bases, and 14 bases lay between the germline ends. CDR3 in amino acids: CASSLGVPGINEQFF. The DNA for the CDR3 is TGTGCCAGCAGCTTAGGGGTCCCAGGGATAAATGAGCAGTTCTTC.

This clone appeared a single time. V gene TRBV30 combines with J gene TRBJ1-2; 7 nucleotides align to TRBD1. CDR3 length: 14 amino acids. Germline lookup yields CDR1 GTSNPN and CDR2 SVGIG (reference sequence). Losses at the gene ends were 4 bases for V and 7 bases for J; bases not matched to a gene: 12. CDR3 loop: CAWTRIGTDGGYTF. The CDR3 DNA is TGTGCCTGGACCAGGATAGGGACAGACGGTGGCTACACCTTC.

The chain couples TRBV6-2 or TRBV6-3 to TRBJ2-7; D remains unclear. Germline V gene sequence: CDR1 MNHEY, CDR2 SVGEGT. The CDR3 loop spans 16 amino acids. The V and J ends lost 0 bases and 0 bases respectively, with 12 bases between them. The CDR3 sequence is CASSYSAAALSYEQYF. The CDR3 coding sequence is TGTGCCAGCAGTTACTCGGCGGCGGCCCTCTCCTACGAGCAGTACTTC.

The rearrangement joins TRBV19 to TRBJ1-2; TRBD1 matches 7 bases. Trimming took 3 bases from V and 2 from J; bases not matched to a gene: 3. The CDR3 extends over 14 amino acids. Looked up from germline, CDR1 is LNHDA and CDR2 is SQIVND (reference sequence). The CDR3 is CASSIRGQNYGYTF. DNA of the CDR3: TGTGCCAGTAGTATTAGGGGACAGAACTATGGCTACACCTTC.

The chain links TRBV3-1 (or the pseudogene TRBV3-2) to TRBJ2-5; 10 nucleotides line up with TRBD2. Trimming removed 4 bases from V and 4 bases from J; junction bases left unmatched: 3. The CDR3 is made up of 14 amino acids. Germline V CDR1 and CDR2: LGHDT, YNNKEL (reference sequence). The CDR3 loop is CASSPLAGGETQYF. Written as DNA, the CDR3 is TGTGCCAGCAGCCCATTAGCGGGAGGAGAGACCCAGTACTTC.

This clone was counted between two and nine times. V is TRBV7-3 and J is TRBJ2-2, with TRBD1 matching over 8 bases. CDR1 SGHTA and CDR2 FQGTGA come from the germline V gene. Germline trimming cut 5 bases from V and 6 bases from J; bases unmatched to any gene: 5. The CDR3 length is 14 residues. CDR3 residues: CASSPRQGPGELFF. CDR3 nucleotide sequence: TGTGCCAGCAGCCCTCGACAGGGGCCCGGGGAGCTGTTTTTT.

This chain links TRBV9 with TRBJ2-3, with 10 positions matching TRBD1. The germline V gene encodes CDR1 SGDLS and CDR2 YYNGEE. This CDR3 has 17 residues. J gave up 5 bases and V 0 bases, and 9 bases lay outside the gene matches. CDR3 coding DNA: TGTGCCAGCAGCGTAGCCCCGTCGACAGGGGGCGGAGATACGCAGTATTTT. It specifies CASSVAPSTGGGDTQYF.

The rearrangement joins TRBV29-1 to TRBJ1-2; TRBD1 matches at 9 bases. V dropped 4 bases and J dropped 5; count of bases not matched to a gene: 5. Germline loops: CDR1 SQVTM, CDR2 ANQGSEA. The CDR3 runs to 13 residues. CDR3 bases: TGCAGCGTTGCTTTACAGGGGGCGTATGGCTACACCTTC. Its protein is CSVALQGAYGYTF.

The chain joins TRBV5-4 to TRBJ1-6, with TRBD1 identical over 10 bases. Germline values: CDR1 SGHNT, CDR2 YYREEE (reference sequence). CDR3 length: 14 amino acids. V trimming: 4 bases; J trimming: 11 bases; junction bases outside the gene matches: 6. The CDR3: CASSLGQGVTPLHF. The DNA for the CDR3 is TGTGCCAGCAGCCTAGGACAGGGGGTTACACCCCTCCACTTT.

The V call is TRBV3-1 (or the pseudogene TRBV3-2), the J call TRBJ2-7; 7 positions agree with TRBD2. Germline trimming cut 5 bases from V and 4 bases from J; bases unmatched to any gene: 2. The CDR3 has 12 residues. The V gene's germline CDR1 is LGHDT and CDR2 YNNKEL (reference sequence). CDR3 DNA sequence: TGTGCCAGCAGCGGTAGCGGGTACGAGCAGTACTTC. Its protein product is CASSGSGYEQYF.

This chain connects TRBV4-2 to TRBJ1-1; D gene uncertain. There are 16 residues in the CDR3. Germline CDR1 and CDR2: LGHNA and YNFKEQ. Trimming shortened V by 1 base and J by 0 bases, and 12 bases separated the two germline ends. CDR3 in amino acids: CASSQGIQVLNTEAFF. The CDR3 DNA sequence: TGTGCCAGCAGCCAAGGGATTCAGGTTTTGAACACTGAAGCTTTCTTT.

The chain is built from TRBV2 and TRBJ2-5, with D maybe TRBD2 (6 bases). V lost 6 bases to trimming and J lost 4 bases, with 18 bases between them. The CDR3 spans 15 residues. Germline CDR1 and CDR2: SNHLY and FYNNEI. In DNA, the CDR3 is TGTGCCAGCAGCGCGGACGGTATCGGGGGAGAGACCCAGTACTTC. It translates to CASSADGIGGETQYF.

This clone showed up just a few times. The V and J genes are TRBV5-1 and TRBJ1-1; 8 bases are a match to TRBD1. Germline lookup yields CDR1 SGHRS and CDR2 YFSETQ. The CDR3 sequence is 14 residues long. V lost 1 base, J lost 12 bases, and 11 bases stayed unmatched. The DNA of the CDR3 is TGCGCCAGCAGCTTGACTCTCGGGACAGGTGTATCTTTCTTT. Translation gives CASSLTLGTGVSFF.

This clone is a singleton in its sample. The CDR3 DNA reads TGCGCCAGCAGCTTGGGCGTGGCGGGCGGTGAGACCCAGTACTTC. Its protein is CASSLGVAGGETQYF. This rearrangement joins TRBV5-1 to TRBJ2-5, with D perhaps TRBD2 (5 bases). Germline assignment: CDR1 SGHRS and CDR2 YFSETQ. The CDR3 has 15 residues. Trimming cost V 0 bases and J 5 bases, with 14 bases left between them.

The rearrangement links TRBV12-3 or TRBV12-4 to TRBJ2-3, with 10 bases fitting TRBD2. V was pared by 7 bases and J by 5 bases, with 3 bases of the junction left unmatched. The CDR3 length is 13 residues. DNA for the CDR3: TGTGCCAGCACTAGCGGGAGTTTAGATACGCAGTATTTT. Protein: CASTSGSLDTQYF.

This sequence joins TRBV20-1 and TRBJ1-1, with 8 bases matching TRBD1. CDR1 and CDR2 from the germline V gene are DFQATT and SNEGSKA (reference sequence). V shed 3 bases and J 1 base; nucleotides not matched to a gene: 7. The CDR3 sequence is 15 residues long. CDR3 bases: TGCAGTGCTAGTTCATCAGGGGGCTGGAACACTGAAGCTTTCTTT. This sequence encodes CSASSSGGWNTEAFF.

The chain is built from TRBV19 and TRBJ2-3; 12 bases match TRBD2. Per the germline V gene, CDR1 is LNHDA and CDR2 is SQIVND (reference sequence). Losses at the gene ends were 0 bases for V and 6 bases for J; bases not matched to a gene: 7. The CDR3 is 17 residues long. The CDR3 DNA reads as TGTGCCAGTAGTATAGATTCCGGGGGACTAGCGGGTGATACGCAGTATTTT. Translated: CASSIDSGGLAGDTQYF.

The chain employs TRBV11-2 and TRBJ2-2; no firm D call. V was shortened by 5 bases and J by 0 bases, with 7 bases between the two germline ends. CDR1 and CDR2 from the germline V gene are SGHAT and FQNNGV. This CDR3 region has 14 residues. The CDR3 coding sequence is TGTGCCAGCAGCCCCCCCGCGAACACCGGGGAGCTGTTTTTT. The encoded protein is CASSPPANTGELFF.

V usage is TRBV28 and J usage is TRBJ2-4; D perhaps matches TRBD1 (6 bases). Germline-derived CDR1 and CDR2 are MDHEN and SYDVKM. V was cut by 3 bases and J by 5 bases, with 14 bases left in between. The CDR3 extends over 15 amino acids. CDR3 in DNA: TGTGCCAGCAGTTTCCAACAGGGATTCGAAAACATTCAGTACTTC. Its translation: CASSFQQGFENIQYF.

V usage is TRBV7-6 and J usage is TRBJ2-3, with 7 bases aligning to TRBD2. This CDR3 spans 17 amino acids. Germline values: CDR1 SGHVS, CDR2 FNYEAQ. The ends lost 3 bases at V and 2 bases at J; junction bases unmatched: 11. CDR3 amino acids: CASSFGTGLVHTDTQYF. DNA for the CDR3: TGTGCCAGCAGCTTTGGGACCGGACTAGTCCACACAGATACGCAGTATTTT.

CDR3 residues: CASSYGLAGGPTLETQYF. CDR3 coding DNA: TGTGCCAGCAGCTACGGACTAGCGGGAGGGCCTACCTTGGAGACCCAGTACTTC. The chain carries TRBV5-8 and TRBJ2-5; 15 nucleotides line up with TRBD2. Trimming removed 3 bases from V and 5 bases from J; junction bases left unmatched: 11. In germline, CDR1 is SGHTS, CDR2 YDEGEE. The CDR3 spans 18 residues.

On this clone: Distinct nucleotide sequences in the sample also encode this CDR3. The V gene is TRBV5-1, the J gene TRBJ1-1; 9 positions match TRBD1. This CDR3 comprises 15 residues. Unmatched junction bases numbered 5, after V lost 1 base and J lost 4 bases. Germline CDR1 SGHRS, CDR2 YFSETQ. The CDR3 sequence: CASSLRTGEGTEAFF. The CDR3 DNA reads TGCGCCAGCAGCTTGAGGACAGGGGAAGGCACTGAAGCTTTCTTT. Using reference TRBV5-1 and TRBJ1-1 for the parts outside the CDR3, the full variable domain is KAGVTQTPRYLIKTRGQQVTLSCSPISGHRSVSWYQQTPGQGLQFLFEYFSETQRNKGNFPGRFSGRQFSNSRSEMNVSTLELGDSALYLCASSLRTGEGTEAFFGQGTRLTVV.